This TCR beta chain derives from a study of T cell responses to AZD1222 COVID-19 vaccine. Details on this clone: Its target is not known.

The CDR3 is 12 residues long. Germline-derived CDR1 and CDR2 are SGHKS and YYEKEE (reference sequence). Trimming removed 0 bases at V and 5 bases at J, with 6 bases between. Study-wide points: Of the AZD1222 recipients, only five to seven were seropositive at baseline.

The assay was immunoSEQ multiplex PCR, and TCRdb's table has in-frame clones only and misses some. The table includes 150,000 to 200,000 clones, 90% detected once. The chain uses TRBV5-5 and TRBJ2-7, with D uncertain. The input for sequencing was peripheral blood, taken 28 days after the second dose of the MenACWY control vaccine. The clonotype originates from an adult who received the MenACWY meningococcal vaccine as a control. The CDR3 DNA sequence: TGTGCCAGCAGCTTGGAGGTCAACGAGCAGTACTTC. Its protein is CASSLEVNEQYF.